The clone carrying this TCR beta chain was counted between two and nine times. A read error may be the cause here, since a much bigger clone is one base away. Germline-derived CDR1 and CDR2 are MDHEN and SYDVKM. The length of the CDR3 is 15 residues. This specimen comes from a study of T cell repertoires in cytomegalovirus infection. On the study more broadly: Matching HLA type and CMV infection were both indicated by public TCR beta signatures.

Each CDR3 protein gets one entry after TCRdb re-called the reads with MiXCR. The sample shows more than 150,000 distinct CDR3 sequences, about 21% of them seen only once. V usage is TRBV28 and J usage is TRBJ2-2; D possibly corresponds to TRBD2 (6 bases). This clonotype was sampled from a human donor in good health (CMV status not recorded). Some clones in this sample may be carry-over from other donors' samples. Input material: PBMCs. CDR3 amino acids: CTSRAGGGDTGELFF. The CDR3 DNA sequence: TGTACCAGCAGGGCCGGCGGCGGGGACACCGGGGAGCTGTTTTTT.